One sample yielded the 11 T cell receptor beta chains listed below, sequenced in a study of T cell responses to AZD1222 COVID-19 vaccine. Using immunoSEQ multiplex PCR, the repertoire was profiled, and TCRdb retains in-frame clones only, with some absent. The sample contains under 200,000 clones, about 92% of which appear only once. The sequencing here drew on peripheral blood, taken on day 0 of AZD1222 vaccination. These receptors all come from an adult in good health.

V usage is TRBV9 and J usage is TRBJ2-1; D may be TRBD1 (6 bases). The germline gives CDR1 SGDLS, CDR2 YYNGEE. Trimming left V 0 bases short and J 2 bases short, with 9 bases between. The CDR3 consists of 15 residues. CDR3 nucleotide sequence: TGTGCCAGCAGCGTAGAGTGGGGGCCCTACAATGAGCAGTTCTTC. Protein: CASSVEWGPYNEQFF.

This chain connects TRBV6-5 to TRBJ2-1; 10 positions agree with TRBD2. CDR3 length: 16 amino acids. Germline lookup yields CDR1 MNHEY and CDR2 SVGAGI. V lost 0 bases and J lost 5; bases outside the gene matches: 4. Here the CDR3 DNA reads TGTGCCAGCAGTTACTCGAGCAGCGGGGGGGACAATGAGCAGTTCTTC. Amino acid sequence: CASSYSSSGGDNEQFF.

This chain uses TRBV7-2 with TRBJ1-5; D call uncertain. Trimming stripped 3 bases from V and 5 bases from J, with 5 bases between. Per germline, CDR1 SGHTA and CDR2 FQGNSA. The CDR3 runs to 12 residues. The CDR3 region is CASSFFDQPQHF. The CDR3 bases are TGTGCCAGCAGCTTCTTCGATCAGCCCCAGCATTTT.

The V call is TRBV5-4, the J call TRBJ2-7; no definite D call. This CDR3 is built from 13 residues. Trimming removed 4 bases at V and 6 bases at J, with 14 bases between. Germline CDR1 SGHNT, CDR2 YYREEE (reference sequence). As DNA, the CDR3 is TGTGCCAGCAGCCCTCCCCCTGGGATCGAGCAGTACTTC. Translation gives CASSPPPGIEQYF.

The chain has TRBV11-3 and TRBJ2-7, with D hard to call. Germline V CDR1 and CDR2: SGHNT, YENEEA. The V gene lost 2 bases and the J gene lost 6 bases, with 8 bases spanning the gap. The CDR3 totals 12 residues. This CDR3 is CASSLMGGEQYF. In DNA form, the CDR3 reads TGTGCCAGCAGCTTAATGGGCGGCGAGCAGTACTTC. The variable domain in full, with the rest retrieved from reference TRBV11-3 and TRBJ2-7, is EAGVVQSPRYKIIEKKQPVAFWCNPISGHNTLYWYLQNLGQGPELLIRYENEEAVDDSQLPKDRFSAERLKGVDSTLKIQPAELGDSAVYLCASSLMGGEQYFGPGTRLTVT.

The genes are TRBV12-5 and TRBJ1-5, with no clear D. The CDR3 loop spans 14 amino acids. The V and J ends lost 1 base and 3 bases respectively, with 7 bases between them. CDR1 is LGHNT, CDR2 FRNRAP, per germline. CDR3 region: CASGLDGFNQPQHF. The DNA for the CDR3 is TGTGCTAGTGGTTTGGACGGATTCAATCAGCCCCAGCATTTT.

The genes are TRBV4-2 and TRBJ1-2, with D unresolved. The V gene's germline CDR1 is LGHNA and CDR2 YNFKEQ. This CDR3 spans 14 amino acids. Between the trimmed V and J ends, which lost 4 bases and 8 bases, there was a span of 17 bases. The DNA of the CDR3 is TGTGCCAGCAGCCTCACCGACGAGGATAGCGGCTACACCTTC. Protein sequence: CASSLTDEDSGYTF.

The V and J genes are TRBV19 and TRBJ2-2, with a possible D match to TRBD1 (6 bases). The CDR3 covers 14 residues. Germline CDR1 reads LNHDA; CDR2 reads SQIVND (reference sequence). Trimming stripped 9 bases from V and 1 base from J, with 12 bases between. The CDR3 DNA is TGTGCCAGCAAAGGACAGAGGAACACCGGGGAGCTGTTTTTT. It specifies CASKGQRNTGELFF.

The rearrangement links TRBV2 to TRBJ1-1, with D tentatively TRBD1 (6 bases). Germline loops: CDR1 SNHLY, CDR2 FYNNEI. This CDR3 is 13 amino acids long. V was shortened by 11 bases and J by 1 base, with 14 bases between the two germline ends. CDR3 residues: CAGEPGQNTEAFF. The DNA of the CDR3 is TGTGCCGGTGAACCGGGACAGAACACTGAAGCTTTCTTT.

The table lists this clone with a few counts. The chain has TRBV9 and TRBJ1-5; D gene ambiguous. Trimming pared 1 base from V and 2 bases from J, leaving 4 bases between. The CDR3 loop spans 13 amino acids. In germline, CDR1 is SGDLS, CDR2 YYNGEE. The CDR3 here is CASSVSGNQPQHF. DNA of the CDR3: TGTGCCAGCAGCGTAAGTGGCAATCAGCCCCAGCATTTT.

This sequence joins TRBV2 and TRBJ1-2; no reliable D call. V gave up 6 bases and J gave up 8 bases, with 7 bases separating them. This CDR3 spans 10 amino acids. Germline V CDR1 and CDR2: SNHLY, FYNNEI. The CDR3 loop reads CASRGRGYTF. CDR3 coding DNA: TGTGCCAGCAGGGGTAGGGGCTACACCTTC.